Included here is one T cell receptor beta chain sequence, with context. These data originate in a study of T cell clusters in autoimmune cytopenias. One tube held mixed TRB-A and TRB-B primer pools for touch-down PCR. TCRdb reanalyzed the multiplex PCR reads, giving one entry per CDR3 protein sequence and no DNA. The sample table sets out roughly 15,000 distinct CDR3 sequences. TRB was amplified from roughly 0.25 ug of peripheral blood genomic DNA per sample. CDR3 length: 12 amino acids. Germline V gene sequence: CDR1 LGHNA, CDR2 YSLEER. This same sample was also part of a study on T cell repertoires in aging, cancer and after chemotherapy.

The J gene is TRBJ2-7, the V gene TRBV4-3; TCRdb names TRBD2, which stays unverified in the absence of DNA. This clonotype was sampled from a human donor in good health. The source material was peripheral blood. The CDR3 is CASSQARSEQYF.